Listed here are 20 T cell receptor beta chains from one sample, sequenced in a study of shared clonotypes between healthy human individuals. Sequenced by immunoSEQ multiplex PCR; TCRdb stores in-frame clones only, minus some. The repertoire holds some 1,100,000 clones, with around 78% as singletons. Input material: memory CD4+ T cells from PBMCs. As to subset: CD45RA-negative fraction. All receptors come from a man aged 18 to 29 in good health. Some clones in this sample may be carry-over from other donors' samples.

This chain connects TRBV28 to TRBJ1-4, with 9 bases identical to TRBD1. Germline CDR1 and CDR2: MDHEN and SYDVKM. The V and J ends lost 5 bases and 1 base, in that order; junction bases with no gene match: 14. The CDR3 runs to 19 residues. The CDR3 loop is CASSPSRDRVSRTNEKLFF. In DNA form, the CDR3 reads TGTGCCAGCAGTCCCTCCCGGGACAGGGTATCGAGAACTAATGAAAAACTGTTTTTT.

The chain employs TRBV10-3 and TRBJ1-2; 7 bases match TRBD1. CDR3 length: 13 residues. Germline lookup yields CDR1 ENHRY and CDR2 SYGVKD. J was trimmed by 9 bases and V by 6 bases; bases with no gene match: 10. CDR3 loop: CAIRPLEGASYTF. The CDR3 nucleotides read TGTGCCATCAGGCCCTTGGAGGGGGCAAGCTACACCTTC.

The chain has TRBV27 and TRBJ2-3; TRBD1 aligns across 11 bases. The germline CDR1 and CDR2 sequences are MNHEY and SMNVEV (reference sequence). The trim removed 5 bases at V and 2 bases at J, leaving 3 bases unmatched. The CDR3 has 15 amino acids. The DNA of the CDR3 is TGTGCCAGCAGTAGGGACAGGGGGAACACAGATACGCAGTATTTT. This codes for CASSRDRGNTDTQYF.

The CDR3 is CASRLALSYNEQFF. The DNA for the CDR3 is TGTGCCAGCAGACTAGCGCTCTCCTACAATGAGCAGTTCTTC. The rearrangement links TRBV7-9 to TRBJ2-1; the match to TRBD2 covers 7 bases. In germline, CDR1 is SEHNR, CDR2 FQNEAQ (reference sequence). This CDR3 is built from 14 residues. V dropped 6 bases and J dropped 0; count of bases not matched to a gene: 2.

DNA of the CDR3: TGTGCCAGCAGCTTATCCTCCTACAATGAGCAGTTCTTC. Protein product: CASSLSSYNEQFF. This rearrangement joins TRBV5-4 to TRBJ2-1; no firm D call. Germline CDR1 and CDR2: SGHNT and YYREEE (reference sequence). This CDR3 spans 13 amino acids. Trimming took off 2 bases at V and 0 bases at J, with 3 bases between the two ends.

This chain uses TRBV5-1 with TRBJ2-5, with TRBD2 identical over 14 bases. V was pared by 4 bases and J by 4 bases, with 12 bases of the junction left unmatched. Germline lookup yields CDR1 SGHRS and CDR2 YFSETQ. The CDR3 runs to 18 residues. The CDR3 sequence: CASSPGLAGGTSGETQYF. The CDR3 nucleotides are TGCGCCAGCAGCCCCGGACTAGCGGGAGGTACCTCCGGAGAGACCCAGTACTTC.

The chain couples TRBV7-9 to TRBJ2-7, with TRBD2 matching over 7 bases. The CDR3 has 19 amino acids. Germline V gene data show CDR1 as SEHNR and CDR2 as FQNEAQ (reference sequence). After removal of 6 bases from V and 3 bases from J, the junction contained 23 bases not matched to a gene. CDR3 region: CASSRYGGGLVSIIYEQYF. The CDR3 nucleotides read TGTGCCAGCAGTCGCTACGGGGGAGGACTAGTCTCAATCATCTACGAGCAGTACTTC.

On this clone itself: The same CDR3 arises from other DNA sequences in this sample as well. The CDR3 is CASSQDLTDTQYF. In nucleotides, the CDR3 is TGTGCCAGCAGCCAGGACCTCACAGATACGCAGTATTTT. V is TRBV14 and J is TRBJ2-3; the D is unclear. The V end was cut by 3 bases, the J end by 2 bases, with 6 bases between. In germline, CDR1 is SGHDN, CDR2 FVKESK. The CDR3 sequence is 13 residues long.

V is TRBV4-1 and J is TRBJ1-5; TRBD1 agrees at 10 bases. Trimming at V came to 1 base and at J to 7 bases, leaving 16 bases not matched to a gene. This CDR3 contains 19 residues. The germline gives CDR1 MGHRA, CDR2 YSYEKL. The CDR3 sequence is CASSQVLFDRGQIQQPQHF. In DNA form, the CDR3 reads TGCGCCAGCAGCCAAGTGTTATTTGACAGGGGGCAAATTCAACAGCCCCAGCATTTT.

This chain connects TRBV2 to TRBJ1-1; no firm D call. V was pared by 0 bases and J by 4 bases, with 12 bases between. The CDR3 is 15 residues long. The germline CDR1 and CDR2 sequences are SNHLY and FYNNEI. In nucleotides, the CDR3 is TGTGCCAGCAGTGAAGCGGGCGACCTGGGCACTGAAGCTTTCTTT. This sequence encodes CASSEAGDLGTEAFF.

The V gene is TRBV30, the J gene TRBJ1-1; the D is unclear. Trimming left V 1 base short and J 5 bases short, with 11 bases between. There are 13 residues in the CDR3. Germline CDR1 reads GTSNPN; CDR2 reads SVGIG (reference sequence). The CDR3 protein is CAWSAAWGTEAFF. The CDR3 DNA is TGTGCCTGGAGTGCCGCTTGGGGAACTGAAGCTTTCTTT.

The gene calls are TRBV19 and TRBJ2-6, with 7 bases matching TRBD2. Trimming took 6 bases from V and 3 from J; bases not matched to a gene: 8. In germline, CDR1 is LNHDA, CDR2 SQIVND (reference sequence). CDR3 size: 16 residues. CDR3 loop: CASRAGPDFGANVLTF. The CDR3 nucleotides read TGTGCCAGTAGAGCGGGACCAGATTTTGGGGCCAACGTCCTGACTTTC.

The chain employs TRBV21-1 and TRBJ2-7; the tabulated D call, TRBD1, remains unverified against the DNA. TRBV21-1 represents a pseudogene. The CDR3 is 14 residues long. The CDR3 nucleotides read TGTGCCAGCAGCAAAATCAGGGAAGGGTACGAGCAGTACTTC. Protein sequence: CASSKIREGYEQYF.

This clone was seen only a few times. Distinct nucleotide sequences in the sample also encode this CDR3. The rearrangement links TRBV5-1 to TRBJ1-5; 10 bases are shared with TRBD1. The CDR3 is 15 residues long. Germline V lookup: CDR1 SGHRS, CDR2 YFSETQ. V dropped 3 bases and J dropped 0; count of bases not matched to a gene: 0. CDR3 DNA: TGCGCCAGCAGCTGGACAGGGGGTAGCAATCAGCCCCAGCATTTT. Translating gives CASSWTGGSNQPQHF.

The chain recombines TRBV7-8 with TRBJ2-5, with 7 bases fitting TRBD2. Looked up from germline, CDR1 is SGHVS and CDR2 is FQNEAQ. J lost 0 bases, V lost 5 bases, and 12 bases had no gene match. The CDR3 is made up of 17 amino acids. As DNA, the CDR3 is TGTGCCAGCAGCGCAGGGCCGGGACTAAGATACCAAGAGACCCAGTACTTC. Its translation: CASSAGPGLRYQETQYF.

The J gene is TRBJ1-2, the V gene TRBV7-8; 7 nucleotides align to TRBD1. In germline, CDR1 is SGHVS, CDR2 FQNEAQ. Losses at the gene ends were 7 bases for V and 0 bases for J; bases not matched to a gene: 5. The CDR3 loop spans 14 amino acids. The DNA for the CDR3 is TGTGCCAGCAACAGGGGCGAAGCTAACTATGGCTACACCTTC. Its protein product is CASNRGEANYGYTF.

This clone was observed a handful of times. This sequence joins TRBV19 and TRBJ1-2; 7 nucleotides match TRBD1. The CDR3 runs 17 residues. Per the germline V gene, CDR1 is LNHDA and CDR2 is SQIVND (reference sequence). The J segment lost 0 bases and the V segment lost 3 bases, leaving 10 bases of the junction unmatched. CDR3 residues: CASSITRDSTSNYGYTF. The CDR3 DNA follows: TGTGCCAGTAGTATCACCCGGGACAGTACGTCTAACTATGGCTACACCTTC.

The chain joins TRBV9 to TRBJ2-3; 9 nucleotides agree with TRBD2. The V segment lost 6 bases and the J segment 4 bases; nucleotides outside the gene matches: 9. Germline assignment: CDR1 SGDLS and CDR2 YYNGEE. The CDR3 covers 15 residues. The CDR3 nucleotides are TGTGCCAGCACTAGCGGGGCCCACTCCTCAGATACGCAGTATTTT. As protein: CASTSGAHSSDTQYF.

The CDR3 region is CASSSPSAIAYNEQFF. For the CDR3, the DNA is TGTGCCAGCAGTTCCCCTTCAGCGATAGCCTACAATGAGCAGTTCTTC. J is TRBJ2-1 and V is TRBV28, with unresolved D. V lost 4 bases, J lost 2 bases, and 15 bases lay in between. Germline assignment: CDR1 MDHEN and CDR2 SYDVKM. The CDR3 is 16 residues long.

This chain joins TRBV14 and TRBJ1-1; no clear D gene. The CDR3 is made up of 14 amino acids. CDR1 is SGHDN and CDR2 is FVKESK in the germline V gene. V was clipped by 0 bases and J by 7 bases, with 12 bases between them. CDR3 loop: CASSQDIGTDEAFF. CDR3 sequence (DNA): TGTGCCAGCAGCCAAGATATTGGTACTGATGAAGCTTTCTTT.